Described below is a single T cell receptor beta chain sequence and its context. Its antigen is not known. With 60 Vbeta and 13 Jbeta primers, the PCR was carried out. As processed by the authors: Roughly 10 million shared chains were among the roughly 78 million unique TCR beta chains that a later analysis counted. The assay was immunoSEQ multiplex PCR, and TCRdb's table has in-frame clones only and misses some. The DNA was the basis for D and trimming; V, J and clone size are from that table. In the table there are approximately 85,000 clones, about three quarters of which are singletons. This CDR3 is 15 amino acids long. CDR1 is SGHTA and CDR2 is FQGNSA in the germline V gene. Deletions cut 5 bases from V and 4 bases from J, with 17 bases between. The data belong to a study of cytomegalovirus exposure and HLA in healthy donors. Study overall: Among the approximately 400 genotyped donors, 81% were placed in the Caucasian-associated ancestry cluster. Findings and caveats of the study: Exclusion as indistinguishable affected some V segments, including TRBV6-2 and TRBV6-3. TCR beta chains numbering some 160 were designated cytomegalovirus-associated.

This sequence joins TRBV7-2 and TRBJ1-2; perhaps TRBD1 as D (5 bases). This TCR was sampled from a middle-aged woman in good health and CMV-seropositive. Material: PBMCs. The CDR3 nucleotides read TGTGCCAGCAGCCCGGGGGGGTCGGCAGGCTATGGCTACACCTTC. Its translation: CASSPGGSAGYGYTF.